Shown below are 22 T cell receptor beta chains from a single sample sequenced in a study of post-analysis software for immune sequencing data. Broader study findings: When patients were compared with controls, about five TRBV segments were more frequent, TRBV5-6, TRBV5-1 and TRBV20-1 among them.

Unique molecular identifiers had been added to the TCR beta cDNA libraries. MiXCR, applied by TCRdb to the PCR reads, yields one record per CDR3 protein. The table has about 820,000 distinct CDR3 sequences, 53% seen once; the top ten hold about 4.5%. These receptors' antigens are unknown. Sequencing was performed on blood. The source is a girl under 18 with multiple sclerosis.

This clonotype was recorded a few times. The chain carries TRBV5-1 and TRBJ1-1, with 8 bases identical to TRBD1. Trimming took 7 bases from V and 5 from J; bases not matched to a gene: 10. Germline values: CDR1 SGHRS, CDR2 YFSETQ. This CDR3 contains 14 residues. The DNA of the CDR3 is TGCGCCAGCTTTGTGGACAGGGTCGGGACTGAAGCTTTCTTT. Its translation: CASFVDRVGTEAFF.

The J gene is TRBJ2-5, the V gene TRBV12-3 or TRBV12-4; a possible D gene is TRBD2 (5 bases). The last part of the DNA fits TRBJ2-7 better; the J call may be wrong. There are 15 residues in the CDR3. CDR3 sequence: CASSFRPGITHEQYF. Written as DNA, the CDR3 is TGTGCCAGCAGTTTTCGCCCCGGGATTACCCACGAGCAGTACTTC.

This clonotype has just a few counts. V is TRBV4-2 and J is TRBJ2-7; TRBD1 might be the D (8 bases). The ends were cut back, 1 base at V and 3 bases at J, with 13 bases in the middle. This CDR3 comprises 15 residues. CDR1 LGHNA and CDR2 YNFKEQ come from the germline V gene. The CDR3 region is CASSQVTGEGYEQYF. CDR3 nucleotide sequence: TGTGCCAGCAGCCAAGTGACAGGGGAGGGCTACGAGCAGTACTTC.

The chain recombines TRBV7-9 with TRBJ2-3; 11 bases agree with TRBD2. CDR3 length equals 16 residues. Per the germline V gene, CDR1 is SEHNR and CDR2 is FQNEAQ (reference sequence). V lost 2 bases and J lost 5; bases outside the gene matches: 6. CDR3: CASSLPSGGPGDTQYF. Written as DNA, the CDR3 is TGTGCCAGCAGCTTACCTAGCGGGGGGCCGGGAGATACGCAGTATTTT.

This clonotype came up a few times. The rearrangement joins TRBV7-9 to TRBJ1-1; 9 nucleotides match TRBD1. Trimming removed 3 bases from V and 1 base from J; junction bases left unmatched: 6. The CDR3 covers 16 residues. CDR1 is SEHNR, CDR2 FQNEAQ, per germline (reference sequence). The CDR3 is CASSFLPGQGNTEAFF. CDR3 bases: TGTGCCAGCAGCTTTCTACCGGGACAGGGGAACACTGAAGCTTTCTTT.

The chain recombines TRBV10-3 with TRBJ2-3; TRBD1 might be the D (5 bases). The CDR3 sequence is 13 residues long. Trimming shortened V by 8 bases and J by 0 bases, and 9 bases separated the two germline ends. Germline lookup yields CDR1 ENHRY and CDR2 SYGVKD. The CDR3 bases are TGTGCCATCCAGCAGGGTAGCACAGATACGCAGTATTTT. Its translation: CAIQQGSTDTQYF.

The chain links TRBV5-6 to TRBJ2-7, with 8 bases matching TRBD2. With 1 base clipped from V and 5 bases from J, the junction kept 11 bases outside the gene matches. The CDR3 is made up of 16 amino acids. Germline V lookup: CDR1 SGHDT, CDR2 YYEEEE. The CDR3 spells CASSLTSFASGHEQYF. Here the CDR3 DNA reads TGTGCCAGCAGCTTGACATCTTTCGCTAGCGGGCACGAGCAGTACTTC. Using reference TRBV5-6 and TRBJ2-7 for the parts outside the CDR3, the full variable domain is DAGVTQSPTHLIKTRGQQVTLRCSPKSGHDTVSWYQQALGQGPQFIFQYYEEEERQRGNFPDRFSGHQFPNYSSELNVNALLLGDSALYLCASSLTSFASGHEQYFGPGTRLTVT.

There are a few counts of this clonotype. The chain employs TRBV12-3 or TRBV12-4 and TRBJ1-2; 9 bases map to TRBD1. V gave up 5 bases and J gave up 8 bases; unmatched junction bases: 18. There are 17 residues in the CDR3. The CDR3 sequence is CASSPQLGGTGNPGYTF. The CDR3 DNA sequence: TGTGCCAGCAGTCCCCAGCTAGGGGGGACAGGGAATCCGGGCTACACCTTC.

This chain links TRBV12-5 with TRBJ2-1; 12 nucleotides line up with TRBD2. Germline V lookup: CDR1 LGHNT, CDR2 FRNRAP. The CDR3 sequence is 15 residues long. The V gene end was trimmed by 5 bases and the J gene end by 4 bases; junction bases not matched to a gene: 3. CDR3 bases: TGTGCTAGTGGTAAGACTAGCGGGGGATACAATGAGCAGTTCTTC. Its translation is CASGKTSGGYNEQFF. Full variable domain (outside the CDR3, taken from reference TRBV12-5 and TRBJ2-1): DARVTQTPRHKVTEMGQEVTMRCQPILGHNTVFWYRQTMMQGLELLAYFRNRAPLDDSGMPKDRFSAEMPDATLATLKIQPSEPRDSAVYFCASGKTSGGYNEQFFGPGTRLTVL.

CDR3 amino acids: CASSVDPGVDGYEQYF. The CDR3 DNA reads TGTGCCAGCAGCGTAGACCCGGGGGTAGACGGGTACGAGCAGTACTTC. This chain uses TRBV9 with TRBJ2-7; maybe TRBD2 (6 bases). Germline values: CDR1 SGDLS, CDR2 YYNGEE. This CDR3 has 16 residues. V lost 0 bases and J lost 4, with 17 bases in between.

The chain uses TRBV20-1 and TRBJ2-3; 8 bases align to TRBD2. This CDR3 has 17 amino acids. Germline assignment: CDR1 DFQATT and CDR2 SNEGSKA (reference sequence). V trimming: 2 bases; J trimming: 5 bases; junction bases outside the gene matches: 15. The CDR3 loop reads CSARSRRPLAEEDTQYF. The CDR3 region has the DNA TGCAGTGCTAGATCTCGGCGGCCACTAGCGGAAGAAGATACGCAGTATTTT.

The rearrangement uses TRBV7-6 and TRBJ2-3; TRBD2 aligns across 8 bases. The CDR3 loop spans 14 amino acids. The V segment lost 7 bases and the J segment 7 bases; nucleotides outside the gene matches: 10. The germline gives CDR1 SGHVS, CDR2 FNYEAQ. In DNA form, the CDR3 reads TGTGCCAGCACCACAGCGGGAGCCTCAAATACGCAGTATTTT. Its translation is CASTTAGASNTQYF.

This chain links TRBV5-6 with TRBJ1-1; no clear D. Germline V gives CDR1 SGHDT, CDR2 YYEEEE. CDR3 length: 17 amino acids. Trimming removed 4 bases from V and 7 bases from J, with 26 bases in between. The CDR3 protein is CASSHPEGGRLPNEAFF. The CDR3 nucleotides read TGTGCCAGCAGCCACCCGGAGGGCGGAAGACTCCCAAATGAAGCTTTCTTT.

The rearrangement uses TRBV6-5 and TRBJ2-7; D tentatively fits TRBD1 or TRBD2 (8 bases each). Germline assignment: CDR1 MNHEY and CDR2 SVGAGI. The CDR3 is 15 residues long. Trimming left V 7 bases short and J 0 bases short, with 16 bases between. CDR3 in amino acids: CASTWTGTSSYEQYF. CDR3 DNA sequence: TGTGCCAGCACCTGGACAGGGACTAGCTCCTACGAGCAGTACTTC.

The chain joins TRBV7-2 to TRBJ2-1, with D possibly matching TRBD2 (5 bases). CDR3 length: 16 amino acids. The V end lost 0 bases, the J end lost 4 bases, and 13 bases lay between the germline ends. The germline CDR1 and CDR2 sequences are SGHTA and FQGNSA. The CDR3 sequence: CASSLAERRPYNEQFF. The CDR3 DNA reads TGTGCCAGCAGCTTAGCGGAGCGGCGGCCTTACAATGAGCAGTTCTTC.

This chain connects TRBV20-1 to TRBJ2-1; TRBD2 matches 14 bases. Germline CDR1 and CDR2: DFQATT and SNEGSKA (reference sequence). Trimming took 4 bases from V and 7 from J; bases not matched to a gene: 18. The CDR3 runs to 19 residues. CDR3 DNA: TGCAGTGCTACGATACCGGGACAGGGGACTAGCGGGAGTGGTAATGAGCAGTTCTTC. Translated, it gives CSATIPGQGTSGSGNEQFF.

As concerns this clonotype: It may be a read error: a sequence one base away is much more abundant. The gene calls are TRBV6-2 or TRBV6-3 and TRBJ2-3; 10 positions match TRBD2. There are 19 residues in the CDR3. Looked up from germline, CDR1 is MNHEY and CDR2 is SVGEGT. The chain's CDR3 is CTSSYYPSGGVTSTDTQYF. The CDR3 nucleotides read TGTACCAGCAGTTACTACCCTAGCGGGGGTGTCACTAGCACAGATACGCAGTATTTT.

The chain combines TRBV12-3 or TRBV12-4 with TRBJ2-3; 7 bases line up with TRBD1. The CDR3 is 16 residues long. V gave up 5 bases and J gave up 2 bases; unmatched junction bases: 10. The CDR3 spells CASSRPGQRDTDTQYF. The CDR3, as DNA: TGTGCCAGCAGTCGCCCGGGACAGAGAGACACAGATACGCAGTATTTT.

This clonotype was counted only a few times. The genes are TRBV20-1 and TRBJ1-2; D unresolved. V lost 5 bases, J lost 4 bases, and 14 bases lay in between. Germline CDR1 is DFQATT and CDR2 is SNEGSKA (reference sequence). CDR3 length: 13 residues. The CDR3 DNA sequence: TGCAGTGCTGACCCGCGGACGGTCTATGGCTACACCTTC. It codes for CSADPRTVYGYTF.

The table lists this clonotype with a few counts. This sequence joins TRBV15 and TRBJ2-1, with D possibly being TRBD2 (6 bases). CDR1 and CDR2 (germline): LNHNV, YYDKDF (reference sequence). Deletions cut 3 bases from V and 4 bases from J, with 13 bases between. This CDR3 region has 15 residues. CDR3 sequence (DNA): TGTGCCACCAGCAGGATGGGACTGGCTTACAATGAGCAGTTCTTC. Encoded protein: CATSRMGLAYNEQFF.

This rearrangement joins TRBV5-1 to TRBJ2-3; D is unclear. This CDR3 spans 14 amino acids. The V end lost 3 bases, the J end lost 6 bases, and 14 bases lay between the germline ends. Germline V gene data show CDR1 as SGHRS and CDR2 as YFSETQ. Here the CDR3 DNA reads TGCGCCAGCAGCTCTGATCCAGGCCGGGATACGCAGTATTTT. Amino acid sequence: CASSSDPGRDTQYF.

This clonotype has just a few counts. The V gene is TRBV6-5, the J gene TRBJ2-3; D is uncertain. The CDR3 extends over 16 amino acids. Trimming took 0 bases from V and 2 from J, leaving 12 bases between them. The germline CDR1 and CDR2 sequences are MNHEY and SVGAGI. The CDR3 here is CASSYSSKGTTDTQYF. The CDR3 DNA sequence: TGTGCCAGCAGTTACTCGTCCAAGGGTACCACAGATACGCAGTATTTT.